This TCR beta chain was retrieved from a study of lung T cells in sarcoidosis with Löfgren's syndrome. General study findings and limits: TRAV12-1 and TRBV2 were reportedly most expanded in Löfgren's patients. Multiple Löfgren's syndrome patients reportedly shared TRAV12-1 and TRBV2 CDR3 motifs. TRBV2 was the preferred pairing partner of TRAV12-1, with similar CDR3s. These T cells were suggested, not shown, to recognize a putative antigen.

A single record per CDR3 protein comes from TCRdb applying MiXCR to the reads. The sample lists approximately 1,100 distinct CDR3 sequences; roughly 29% were seen once. V lost 3 bases, J lost 6 bases, and 13 bases lay in between. The CDR3 has 14 amino acids. Germline CDR1 and CDR2: MDHEN and SYDVKM. This clonotype is labeled as medium-sized. The antigen remains undetermined. The origin of this receptor is a human donor with sarcoidosis (Löfgren's syndrome or another form), or a control subject (not recorded which). This chain uses TRBV28 with TRBJ2-3, with D unclear. Sequencing input: CD4+ T cells from PBMCs. The CDR3 DNA is TGTGCCAGCAGTTTGGGCCCGGCAGAGGATACGCAGTATTTT. Encoded protein: CASSLGPAEDTQYF.